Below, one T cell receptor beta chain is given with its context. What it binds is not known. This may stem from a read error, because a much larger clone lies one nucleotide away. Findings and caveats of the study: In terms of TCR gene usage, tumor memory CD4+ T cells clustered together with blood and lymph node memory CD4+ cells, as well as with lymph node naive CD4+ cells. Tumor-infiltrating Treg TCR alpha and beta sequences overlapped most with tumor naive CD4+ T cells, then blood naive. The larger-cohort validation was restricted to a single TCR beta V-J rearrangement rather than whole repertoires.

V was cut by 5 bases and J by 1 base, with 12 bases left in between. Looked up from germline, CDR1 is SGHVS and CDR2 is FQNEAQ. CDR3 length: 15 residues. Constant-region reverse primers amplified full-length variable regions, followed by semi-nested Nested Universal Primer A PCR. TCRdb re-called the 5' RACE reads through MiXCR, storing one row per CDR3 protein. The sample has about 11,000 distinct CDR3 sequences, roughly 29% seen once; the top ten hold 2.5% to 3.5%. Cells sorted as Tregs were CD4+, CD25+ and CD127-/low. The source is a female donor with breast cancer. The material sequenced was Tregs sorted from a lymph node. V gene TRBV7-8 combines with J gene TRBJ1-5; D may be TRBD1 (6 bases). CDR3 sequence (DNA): TGTGCCAGCAGCCCGGGGGGCATGAGCAATCAGCCCCAGCATTTT. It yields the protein CASSPGGMSNQPQHF. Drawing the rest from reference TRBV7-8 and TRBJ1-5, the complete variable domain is GAGVSQSPRYKVAKRGQDVALRCDPISGHVSLFWYQQALGQGPEFLTYFQNEAQLDKSGLPSDRFFAERPEGSVSTLKIQRTQQEDSAVYLCASSPGGMSNQPQHFGDGTRLSIL.